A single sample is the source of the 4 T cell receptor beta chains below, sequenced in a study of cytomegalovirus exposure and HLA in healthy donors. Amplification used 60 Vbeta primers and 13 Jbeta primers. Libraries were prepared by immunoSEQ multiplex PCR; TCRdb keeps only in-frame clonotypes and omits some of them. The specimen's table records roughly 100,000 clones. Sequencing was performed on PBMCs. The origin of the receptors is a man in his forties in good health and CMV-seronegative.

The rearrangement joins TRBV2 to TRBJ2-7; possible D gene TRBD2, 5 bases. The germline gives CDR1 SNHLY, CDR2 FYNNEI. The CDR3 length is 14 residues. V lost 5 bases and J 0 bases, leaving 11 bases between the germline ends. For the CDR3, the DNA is TGTGCCAGCAGTCCCGAAGGACTCTCCTACGAGCAGTACTTC. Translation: CASSPEGLSYEQYF.

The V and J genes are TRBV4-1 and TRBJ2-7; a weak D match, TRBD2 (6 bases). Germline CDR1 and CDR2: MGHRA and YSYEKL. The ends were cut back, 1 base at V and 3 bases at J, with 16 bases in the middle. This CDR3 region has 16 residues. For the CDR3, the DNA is TGCGCCAGCAGCCAAGTAAGTACTAGCTCGAACTACGAGCAGTACTTC. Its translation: CASSQVSTSSNYEQYF.

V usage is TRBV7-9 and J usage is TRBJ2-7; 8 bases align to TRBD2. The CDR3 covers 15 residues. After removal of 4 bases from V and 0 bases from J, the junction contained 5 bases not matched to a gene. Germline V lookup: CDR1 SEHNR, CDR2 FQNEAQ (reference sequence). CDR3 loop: CASSYSGATSYEQYF. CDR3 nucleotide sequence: TGTGCCAGCAGCTATAGCGGGGCCACCTCCTACGAGCAGTACTTC.

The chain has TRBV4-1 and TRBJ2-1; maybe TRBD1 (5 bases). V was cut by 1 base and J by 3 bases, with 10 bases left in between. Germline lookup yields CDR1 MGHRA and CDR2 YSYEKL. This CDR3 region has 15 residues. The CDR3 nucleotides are TGCGCCAGCAGCCAAGTTGGGCAGGGCTACAATGAGCAGTTCTTC. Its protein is CASSQVGQGYNEQFF.